This is a list of T cell receptor beta chains from one sample in a study of shared clonotypes between healthy human individuals. Clones were sequenced by immunoSEQ multiplex PCR, and TCRdb holds only the in-frame ones, with some missing. The table has about 2.1 million clones, roughly 95% seen once. Sequencing was performed on naive CD8+ T cells from PBMCs. The receptors were sampled from a man aged 18 to 29 in good health. Some clones in this sample may be carry-over from other donors' samples. The CDR3 runs from the conserved cysteine through the conserved F or W. A D gene is named only where the DNA matches it firmly. Expanded clones get a size class; other rows say once, few or many, or leave the size out.

clone_size	v_call	j_call	d_call	cdr3_aa	cdr3_nt
once	TRBV11-3	TRBJ2-7	TRBD1	CASSRAGGSYEQYF	TGTGCCAGCTCCAGGGCAGGGGGATCCTACGAGCAGTACTTC
-	TRBV7-9	TRBJ2-5	-	CASSFLFPDSHKKETQYF	TGTGCCAGCAGCTTCCTATTCCCGGACTCACATAAAAAAGAGACCCAGTACTTC
once	TRBV15	TRBJ2-5	-	CATSRTARQETQYF	TGTGCCACCAGCAGGACAGCAAGACAAGAGACCCAGTACTTC
-	TRBV15	TRBJ1-3	-	CATSRDLKGGNTIYF	TGTGCCACCAGCAGAGATCTAAAGGGAGGAAACACCATATATTTT
-	TRBV28	TRBJ2-1	-	CASSSGNYNEQFF	TGTGCCAGCAGTTCTGGCAACTACAATGAGCAGTTCTTC
-	TRBV7-9	TRBJ1-2	-	CASSLVEYGYTF	TGTGCCAGCAGCTTAGTAGAGTATGGCTACACCTTC
-	TRBV7-9	TRBJ2-1	-	CASSSPLGESINEQFF	TGTGCCAGCAGCTCTCCGTTGGGGGAGTCGATCAATGAGCAGTTCTTC
few	TRBV30	TRBJ1-1	-	CAWTPGSINTEAFF	TGTGCCTGGACCCCAGGGTCTATTAACACTGAAGCTTTCTTT
-	TRBV10-2	TRBJ1-4	-	CASSEFPSNEKLFF	TGCGCCAGCAGTGAGTTCCCGTCTAATGAAAAACTGTTTTTT
-	TRBV7-2	TRBJ1-4	-	CASSNGVGREFF	TGTGCCAGCAGCAATGGAGTGGGACGGGAATTTTTT
-	TRBV19	TRBJ1-1	-	CASRVRRNTEAFF	TGTGCCAGTCGGGTTCGAAGGAACACTGAAGCTTTCTTT
-	TRBV25-1	TRBJ2-7	-	CASSEIGDLEQYF	TGTGCCAGCAGTGAAATAGGCGACCTCGAGCAGTACTTC
once	TRBV6-4	TRBJ1-2	-	CASLRTLAF	TGTGCCAGCCTACGGACACTCGCCTTC
-	TRBV7-8	TRBJ2-1	-	CASSLTRTIEQFF	TGTGCCAGCAGCCTGACCCGCACAATCGAGCAGTTCTTC
-	TRBV18	TRBJ2-7	-	CASSQGSYEQYF	TGTGCCAGCTCACAGGGATCCTACGAGCAGTACTTC
-	TRBV19	TRBJ2-1	-	CASSISRGPYNEQFF	TGTGCCAGTAGTATATCAAGGGGCCCCTACAATGAGCAGTTCTTC
once	TRBV7-8	TRBJ1-2	-	CASSLSRTATNYGYTF	TGTGCCAGCAGCTTATCAAGGACAGCCACTAACTATGGCTACACCTTC
-	TRBV6-6	TRBJ2-7	-	CASRGGRAEQYF	TGTGCCAGCAGAGGGGGGCGGGCCGAGCAGTACTTC
once	TRBV9	TRBJ1-1	-	CASSTGGDTEAFF	TGTGCCAGCAGCACCGGGGGGGACACTGAAGCTTTCTTT
few	TRBV6-6	TRBJ2-4	-	CASSYSGDIQYF	TGTGCCAGCAGTTATTCAGGGGACATTCAGTACTTC
-	TRBV9	TRBJ1-2	TRBD1	CASSVDDRDSYGYTF	TGTGCCAGCAGCGTAGATGACAGGGACTCTTATGGCTACACCTTC
-	TRBV10-2	TRBJ2-7	TRBD1	CASSSRDSSYEQYF	TGCGCCAGCAGTTCACGGGACAGCTCCTACGAGCAGTACTTC
-	TRBV19	TRBJ1-2	-	CAMDSNDGYTF	TGTGCCATGGACAGCAATGATGGCTACACCTTC
-	TRBV4-2	TRBJ2-7	TRBD2	CASSQLPGLAYEQYF	TGTGCCAGCAGCCAGCTACCGGGACTAGCCTACGAGCAGTACTTC
-	TRBV9	TRBJ2-1	TRBD2	CASSLRLAGYNEQFF	TGTGCCAGCAGCCTCCGGCTAGCGGGGTACAATGAGCAGTTCTTC
-	TRBV5-1	TRBJ1-1	TRBD1	CASSFPGQGPVMNTEAFF	TGCGCCAGCAGCTTTCCGGGACAGGGGCCGGTGATGAACACTGAAGCTTTCTTT
-	TRBV10-2	TRBJ2-7	TRBD1	CATRDRATNYEQYF	TGCGCCACCAGGGACAGAGCGACCAACTACGAGCAGTACTTC
-	TRBV9	TRBJ2-7	-	CASSPTGRSYEQYF	TGTGCCAGCAGCCCTACAGGGAGAAGCTACGAGCAGTACTTC
-	TRBV5-6	TRBJ1-3	-	CASSLGGATNTIYF	TGTGCCAGCAGCTTAGGAGGTGCCACAAACACCATATATTTT
-	TRBV10-3	TRBJ2-3	-	CAISGHTDTQYF	TGTGCCATCTCGGGGCACACAGATACGCAGTATTTT
-	TRBV4-3	TRBJ2-1	TRBD1	CASSLDRGGQDEQFF	TGCGCCAGCAGCCTAGACAGGGGTGGCCAGGATGAGCAGTTCTTC
once	TRBV28	TRBJ2-7	TRBD1	CASSHRGYEQYF	TGTGCCAGCAGTCACAGGGGGTACGAGCAGTACTTC
-	TRBV7-9	TRBJ2-1	-	CASSLNSEQFF	TGTGCCAGCAGCTTAAACAGCGAGCAGTTCTTC
-	TRBV28	TRBJ1-1	-	CASSRPQEVRGTEAFF	TGTGCCAGCAGTAGGCCACAGGAGGTAAGGGGTACTGAAGCTTTCTTT
-	TRBV6-1	TRBJ1-2	-	CASSEIGRSNYGYTF	TGTGCCAGCAGTGAAATCGGCAGGTCTAACTATGGCTACACCTTC
-	TRBV28	TRBJ2-7	-	CASSLSGISYEQYF	TGTGCCAGCAGTTTATCCGGGATCTCCTACGAGCAGTACTTC
-	TRBV28	TRBJ2-2	-	CASSLLGQANTGELFF	TGTGCCAGCAGTTTATTAGGGCAGGCGAACACCGGGGAGCTGTTTTTT
-	TRBV6-1	TRBJ1-1	-	CASTLGRVGNTEAFF	TGTGCCAGCACCCTGGGGCGGGTGGGGAACACTGAAGCTTTCTTT
-	TRBV6-5	TRBJ2-7	TRBD2	CASSPLAGAYEQYF	TGTGCCAGCAGTCCCTTAGCGGGAGCCTACGAGCAGTACTTC
-	TRBV9	TRBJ2-1	-	CASSVGGSSEQFF	TGTGCCAGCAGCGTAGGGGGGTCGAGTGAGCAGTTCTTC
-	TRBV28	TRBJ2-1	TRBD2	CASKASGIYNEQFF	TGTGCCAGCAAGGCTAGCGGAATTTACAATGAGCAGTTCTTC
-	TRBV28	TRBJ1-2	-	CASSTHPDKNYGYTF	TGTGCCAGCAGTACTCATCCTGACAAGAACTATGGCTACACCTTC
-	TRBV6-5	TRBJ1-4	TRBD1	CASSPDRGIEKLFF	TGTGCCAGCAGTCCAGACAGGGGGATCGAAAAACTGTTTTTT
-	TRBV14	TRBJ2-1	-	CASSQDRRFEQFF	TGTGCCAGCAGCCAAGATCGGCGCTTTGAGCAGTTCTTC
-	TRBV13	TRBJ2-1	TRBD2	CASRSGGRAQHGEQFF	TGTGCCAGCAGGTCCGGCGGGAGGGCTCAGCATGGCGAGCAGTTCTTC
-	TRBV7-9	TRBJ1-5	TRBD1	CASSSGTGAQPQHF	TGTGCCAGCAGCTCCGGGACAGGGGCGCAGCCCCAGCATTTT
few	TRBV27	TRBJ1-5	-	CASSLGRINQPQHF	TGTGCCAGCAGTTTGGGACGGATCAATCAGCCCCAGCATTTT
-	TRBV5-6	TRBJ1-2	-	CASSLVGQGYLYGYTF	TGTGCCAGCAGCTTGGTTGGGCAGGGCTACCTCTATGGCTACACCTTC
-	TRBV7-2	TRBJ2-2	-	CASSLWGELVGANTGELFF	TGTGCCAGCAGCTTGTGGGGCGAATTAGTGGGGGCGAACACCGGGGAGCTGTTTTTT
once	TRBV12-5	TRBJ2-5	-	CASAIGEGTPKWETQYF	TGTGCTAGTGCCATAGGTGAAGGGACTCCCAAATGGGAGACCCAGTACTTC
-	TRBV27	TRBJ2-1	-	CASSLSGEGYNEQFF	TGTGCCAGCAGTTTATCGGGTGAAGGGTACAATGAGCAGTTCTTC
-	TRBV4-3	TRBJ2-1	-	CASSQDSASVYNEQFF	TGCGCCAGCAGCCAAGATAGCGCTAGCGTGTACAATGAGCAGTTCTTC
-	TRBV6-5	TRBJ2-3	-	CASSSRASSTDTQYF	TGTGCCAGCAGTTCCAGGGCCTCTAGCACAGATACGCAGTATTTT
-	TRBV5-1	TRBJ2-5	-	CASSLEASRLETQYF	TGCGCCAGCAGCTTGGAGGCTAGCAGGTTAGAGACCCAGTACTTC